Below are 10 T cell receptor beta chains sequenced from a single sample in a study of blood T cells in healthy people across ages. Together with a sample-barcoded 5' primer, a J-beta primer mix was included in a second PCR lasting about 6 to 11 cycles. TCRdb itself ran the 5' RACE reads through MiXCR, one entry per CDR3 protein. The sample records 1,300,000 or so distinct CDR3 sequences, 55% to 75% being singletons. Sequenced material: blood. The receptors shown here come from a man younger than 35 in good health.

The chain combines TRBV4-2 with TRBJ2-1, with D uncertain. V was shortened by 4 bases and J by 0 bases, with 13 bases between the two germline ends. Germline assignment: CDR1 LGHNA and CDR2 YNFKEQ. CDR3 length: 16 residues. Here the CDR3 reads CASSPRTANSYNEQFF. In nucleotides, the CDR3 is TGTGCCAGCAGCCCCAGGACGGCAAACTCCTACAATGAGCAGTTCTTC.

A remark on this clonotype: Relative to the germline gene, one junction end is altered; a read error may explain this. The rearrangement uses TRBV18 and TRBJ2-3, with 9 positions matching TRBD1. Germline V gene lookup returns CDR1 KGHSH and CDR2 LQKENI. This CDR3 spans 17 amino acids. CDR3 bases: TGTGCCAGCTCGCCCTCCCGTTCCGGGACAGGGTCAGATATGCAGTATTTT. Translating it yields CASSPSRSGTGSDMQYF.

J is TRBJ2-7 and V is TRBV3-1; 9 positions match TRBD2. Germline V gives CDR1 LGHDT, CDR2 YNNKEL (reference sequence). Trimming cost V 4 bases and J 5 bases; bases outside gene matches: 9. The CDR3 totals 15 residues. CDR3: CASSPVAGDPNEQYF. The DNA for the CDR3 is TGTGCCAGCAGCCCCGTAGCGGGGGACCCTAACGAGCAGTACTTC.

This chain connects TRBV9 to TRBJ2-3, with D possibly being TRBD1 (6 bases). V was trimmed by 1 base and J by 3 bases, leaving 15 bases between them. The CDR3 totals 16 residues. CDR1 is SGDLS and CDR2 is YYNGEE in the germline V gene. The CDR3 DNA sequence: TGTGCCAGCAGCGTATACTGGGGGCGTCAGACAGATACGCAGTATTTT. It encodes CASSVYWGRQTDTQYF.

This clonotype has more than one count but fewer than ten. The V call is TRBV7-9, the J call TRBJ2-7; unclear D gene. The germline V gene encodes CDR1 SEHNR and CDR2 FQNEAQ (reference sequence). The CDR3 is 16 residues long. Trimming removed 5 bases from V and 2 bases from J, with 19 bases in between. The CDR3 region is CASSLPPTDLPYEQYF. CDR3 in DNA: TGTGCCAGCAGCCTCCCTCCAACAGATCTACCCTACGAGCAGTACTTC.

The chain employs TRBV4-1 and TRBJ2-3; D perhaps matches TRBD2 (5 bases). V lost 4 bases to trimming and J lost 1 base, with 15 bases between them. Germline CDR1 MGHRA, CDR2 YSYEKL. The CDR3 totals 16 residues. CDR3 nucleotide sequence: TGCGCCAGCAGCCTCATCCGCGGGCACCGCACAGATACGCAGTATTTT. Translation gives CASSLIRGHRTDTQYF.

This clonotype was seen only a few times. The V gene is TRBV20-1, the J gene TRBJ1-1; 7 positions match TRBD1. The CDR3 length is 13 residues. CDR1 DFQATT and CDR2 SNEGSKA come from the germline V gene (reference sequence). Losses at the gene ends were 5 bases for V and 1 base for J; bases not matched to a gene: 4. The CDR3 protein is CSALRTGNTEAFF. CDR3 bases: TGCAGTGCTCTCCGGACAGGGAACACTGAAGCTTTCTTT.

The chain has TRBV4-1 and TRBJ2-6; D call uncertain. The CDR3 is 15 residues long. Between the trimmed V and J ends, which lost 2 bases and 0 bases, there was a span of 5 bases. From germline, CDR1 is MGHRA and CDR2 YSYEKL. This chain's CDR3 is CASSQLLSGANVLTF. The DNA of the CDR3 is TGCGCCAGCAGCCAACTTCTCTCTGGGGCCAACGTCCTGACTTTC.

Only a few counts were recorded for this clonotype. CDR3 nucleotide sequence: TGTGCCAGCAGTTACTCTATAGAGGGAGTAGTCTCCGGGGAGCTGTTTTTT. Amino acids: CASSYSIEGVVSGELFF. This rearrangement joins TRBV6-6 to TRBJ2-2; perhaps TRBD2 as D (5 bases). Trimming pared 0 bases from V and 6 bases from J, leaving 17 bases between. CDR3 length: 17 residues. The germline CDR1 and CDR2 sequences are MNHNY and SVGAGI (reference sequence).

This clonotype was counted only a few times. The chain's CDR3 is CASSYSMMAGGVHEQYF. The CDR3 nucleotides are TGTGCCAGCAGTTACTCGATGATGGCAGGGGGGGTCCACGAGCAGTACTTC. The chain joins TRBV6-6 to TRBJ2-5; D possibly matches TRBD1 or TRBD2 (7 bases each). The last part of the DNA fits TRBJ2-7 better; the J call may be wrong. The CDR3 is made up of 17 amino acids. Germline V gives CDR1 MNHNY, CDR2 SVGAGI (reference sequence).